Sequencing of this T cell receptor (beta chain) was carried out in a study of blood T cell repertoires in COVID-19. In the study overall: T cells, B-cell-depleted T cells, or PBMCs provided the cDNA or gDNA that served as material.

It was during active infection that Seattle patients were enrolled and then longitudinally followed. In germline, CDR1 is SGHTA, CDR2 FQGTGA. J gave up 9 bases and V 5 bases, and 17 bases lay outside the gene matches. The CDR3 has 18 residues. Source study methods: Amplifying reference gene primers gave estimates of nucleated cell counts. TCRdb keeps only in-frame clones here, not all; method: immunoSEQ multiplex PCR. D and trimming were read from the DNA, whereas the V and J calls and clone size are those reported in that table. The sample carries around 82,000 clones, approximately 85% recorded once.

Input material: peripheral blood. The chain recombines TRBV7-3 with TRBJ2-1; TRBD2 matches at 12 bases. This TCR came from a man between 45 and 60 years old with COVID-19, enrolled during active disease. The CDR3 protein is CASSPTGASGRGVAEQFF. The CDR3 region has the DNA TGTGCCAGCAGCCCCACCGGCGCTAGCGGGAGGGGGGTGGCTGAGCAGTTCTTC.